The rows below give T cell receptor beta chains drawn from one sample of a study of shared clonotypes between healthy human individuals. Sequencing used immunoSEQ multiplex PCR; TCRdb keeps in-frame clones, though not all of them. This table holds around 1.5 million clones, around 98% found once. The source material was naive CD4+ T cells sorted from blood. These receptors came from a man aged 25 to 45 in good health. Each CDR3 is given with its conserved first and last residue. D genes are given only for firm matches. Part of the rows lack a size; the others show once, few, many or a class for expanded clones.

size	V	D	J	CDR3	DNA
NA	TRBV2	TRBD1	TRBJ1-4	CASSVTGGSEKLFF	TGTGCCAGCAGCGTGACAGGGGGCAGTGAAAAACTGTTTTTT
NA	TRBV4-2	TRBD2	TRBJ2-5	CASSRVAGGQETQYF	TGTGCCAGCAGCCGGGTAGCGGGAGGCCAAGAGACCCAGTACTTC
NA	TRBV7-9	NA	TRBJ2-3	CASSLRDSTDTQYF	TGTGCCAGCAGCCTACGGGACAGCACAGATACGCAGTATTTT
NA	TRBV27	TRBD1	TRBJ2-3	CASSPRDRGRTDTQYF	TGTGCCAGCAGTCCAAGAGACAGGGGGCGCACAGATACGCAGTATTTT
NA	TRBV27	NA	TRBJ2-7	CASRVRVPSNGPSEQYF	TGTGCCAGCAGGGTAAGGGTTCCCTCCAATGGGCCTTCCGAGCAGTACTTC
NA	TRBV2	NA	TRBJ1-3	CASSRTGTSGNTIYF	TGTGCCAGCAGTCGCACCGGGACATCCGGAAACACCATATATTTT
NA	TRBV4-1	NA	TRBJ2-1	CASSPSGWGVANYNEQFF	TGCGCCAGCAGCCCGTCAGGGTGGGGGGTAGCGAACTACAATGAGCAGTTCTTC
NA	TRBV5-1	TRBD1	TRBJ1-3	CASSPATGQGPGNTIYF	TGCGCCAGCAGCCCCGCGACGGGACAGGGGCCTGGAAACACCATATATTTT
NA	TRBV27	NA	TRBJ2-2	CASSPLVASRELFF	TGTGCCAGCAGTCCCTTGGTCGCATCCCGGGAGCTGTTTTTT
NA	TRBV15	NA	TRBJ2-7	CATSRVGLRSFYEQYF	TGTGCCACCAGCAGAGTCGGACTGCGTTCCTTCTACGAGCAGTACTTC
NA	TRBV5-1	NA	TRBJ2-7	CASSFDVSGRSLSYEQYF	TGCGCCAGCAGCTTTGATGTAAGTGGCAGGAGTTTATCCTACGAGCAGTACTTC
NA	TRBV5-1	NA	TRBJ2-1	CASSLVSRGSSYNEQFF	TGCGCCAGCAGCTTGGTTTCGCGCGGTAGCTCCTACAATGAGCAGTTCTTC
once	TRBV25-1	NA	TRBJ2-3	CASSEPGRVDTQYF	TGTGCCAGCAGTGAACCCGGAAGGGTGGATACGCAGTATTTT
NA	TRBV5-1	NA	TRBJ2-1	CASSLGSLASYNEQFF	TGCGCCAGCAGCTTGGGGTCGCTGGCCTCCTACAATGAGCAGTTCTTC
NA	TRBV5-1	NA	TRBJ2-7	CASRFSSGGSYEQYF	TGCGCCAGCAGGTTTTCCAGCGGAGGGTCCTACGAGCAGTACTTC
NA	TRBV19	NA	TRBJ2-7	CASSKGGGLYEQYF	TGTGCCAGTAGCAAGGGGGGAGGACTATACGAGCAGTACTTC
NA	TRBV6-5	NA	TRBJ2-1	CASSRNYNEQFF	TGTGCCAGCAGCCGAAACTACAATGAGCAGTTCTTC
NA	TRBV30	TRBD1	TRBJ2-7	CAWRSRGRSEQYF	TGTGCCTGGAGGTCCAGGGGGCGCTCTGAGCAGTACTTC
NA	TRBV10-3	NA	TRBJ1-2	CAISEVGGAVSYGYTF	TGTGCCATCAGTGAGGTCGGGGGGGCGGTAAGCTATGGCTACACCTTC
NA	TRBV5-1	TRBD2	TRBJ2-7	CASSPGRGSSYEQYF	TGCGCCAGCAGCCCCGGGCGCGGGAGCTCCTACGAGCAGTACTTC
NA	TRBV9	NA	TRBJ2-1	CASSLEGTTDYSYNEQFF	TGTGCCAGCAGCCTGGAGGGCACTACGGACTATTCCTACAATGAGCAGTTCTTC
NA	TRBV7-9	NA	TRBJ1-4	CASSLVTGNEKLFF	TGTGCCAGCAGCCTCGTTACCGGGAATGAAAAACTGTTTTTT
NA	TRBV9	NA	TRBJ1-2	CASSEGKF	TGTGCCAGCAGCGAGGGGAAGTTC
NA	TRBV4-2	NA	TRBJ2-5	CASSQDRGETQYF	TGTGCCAGCAGCCAAGATCGGGGTGAGACCCAGTACTTC
once	TRBV4-3	NA	TRBJ2-4	CASSQATGPADIQYF	TGCGCCAGCAGCCAAGCGACGGGGCCCGCTGACATTCAGTACTTC
NA	TRBV7-2	NA	TRBJ2-7	CASSLGRLPYEQYF	TGTGCCAGCAGCTTAGGCCGACTTCCCTACGAGCAGTACTTC
NA	TRBV11-2	NA	TRBJ2-2	CASSFLQGANTGELFF	TGTGCCAGCAGCTTCCTTCAGGGCGCGAACACCGGGGAGCTGTTTTTT
NA	TRBV18	NA	TRBJ2-7	CASSPPREAGEPYEQYF	TGTGCCAGCTCACCCCCGAGAGAAGCGGGTGAACCCTACGAGCAGTACTTC
NA	TRBV30	NA	TRBJ1-2	CAYSGGAGYTF	TGTGCCTATTCTGGGGGAGCTGGCTACACCTTC
NA	TRBV7-8	NA	TRBJ1-1	CASSARQHLNTEAFF	TGTGCCAGCAGCGCCCGACAGCATCTGAACACTGAAGCTTTCTTT
NA	TRBV9	NA	TRBJ1-5	CASSPWRQINQPQHF	TGTGCCAGCAGCCCTTGGCGGCAGATCAATCAGCCCCAGCATTTT